Following are 32 T cell receptor beta chains from one sample sequenced in a study of blood T cells in healthy people across ages. The use of a sample-barcoded 5' primer and a J-beta primer mix characterized a second PCR of roughly 7 to 12 cycles. TCRdb processed the 5' RACE reads anew with MiXCR; each CDR3 protein has one entry. The sample holds over 700,000 distinct CDR3 sequences, 40% to 65% seen once. Source material: blood. These receptors all come from a man older than 75 in good health.

This clonotype was seen a handful of times. The chain employs TRBV29-1 and TRBJ1-2; D is unresolved. The V end was cut by 3 bases, the J end by 3 bases, with 17 bases between. The CDR3 spans 15 residues. From germline, CDR1 is SQVTM and CDR2 ANQGSEA. This CDR3 reads CSVDPSGGFDYGYTF. The CDR3 DNA is TGCAGCGTTGATCCCTCCGGCGGGTTCGACTATGGCTACACCTTC.

The chain joins TRBV29-1 to TRBJ1-2; the D is unclear. Trimming removed 5 bases from V and 8 bases from J, with 9 bases in between. CDR1 is SQVTM, CDR2 ANQGSEA, per germline. The CDR3 extends over 10 amino acids. The CDR3 nucleotides read TGCAGCGTTCAGGCAGGAGGCTACACCTTC. Its translation is CSVQAGGYTF.

V and J are TRBV18 and TRBJ2-4; TRBD1 agrees at 10 bases. V shed 0 bases, J shed 13 bases, and the junction held 9 bases outside the gene matches. CDR1 and CDR2 from the germline V gene are KGHSH and LQKENI. This CDR3 has 15 residues. CDR3 sequence: CASSPPRQGAQEQYF. Here the CDR3 DNA reads TGTGCCAGCTCACCACCTCGACAGGGGGCGCAAGAGCAGTACTTC.

The chain uses TRBV9 and TRBJ2-7; the D call may be TRBD1 or TRBD2 (5 bases each). Gene TRBJ2-5 matches the end of the DNA better, so the J call may be wrong. Germline V gives CDR1 SGDLS, CDR2 YYNGEE. The CDR3 is 15 amino acids. This CDR3 is CASSVAGLRVETQYF. The CDR3 nucleotides read TGTGCCAGCAGCGTAGCTGGACTCAGGGTTGAGACCCAGTACTTC.

This clonotype was seen more than once but under ten times. The gene calls are TRBV5-1 and TRBJ2-1, with D possibly TRBD2 on 7 matching bases. The CDR3 totals 16 residues. V lost 4 bases and J lost 5, with 19 bases in between. CDR1 SGHRS and CDR2 YFSETQ come from the germline V gene. CDR3 nucleotides: TGCGCCAGCAGCAAATCTACAGGGAGGGGAAACAATGAGCAGTTCTTC. It translates to CASSKSTGRGNNEQFF. Variable domain in full (rest from reference TRBV5-1 and TRBJ2-1): KAGVTQTPRYLIKTRGQQVTLSCSPISGHRSVSWYQQTPGQGLQFLFEYFSETQRNKGNFPGRFSGRQFSNSRSEMNVSTLELGDSALYLCASSKSTGRGNNEQFFGPGTRLTVL.

This clonotype was observed a handful of times. CDR3 DNA: TGCGCCAGCAGCCCAAGCGAAGGCTACGAGCAGTACTTC. It translates to CASSPSEGYEQYF. This chain links TRBV5-1 with TRBJ2-7, with D hard to call. The CDR3 sequence is 13 residues long. Trimming removed 4 bases from V and 3 bases from J, with 11 bases in between. CDR1 and CDR2 from the germline V gene are SGHRS and YFSETQ.

This clonotype has just a few counts. The J gene is TRBJ2-5, the V gene TRBV27; 7 bases agree with TRBD1. The DNA end is more similar to TRBJ2-1, so the J call may be wrong. The germline gives CDR1 MNHEY, CDR2 SMNVEV (reference sequence). The CDR3 is made up of 17 amino acids. In DNA, the CDR3 is TGTGCCAGCAGTTTAAGGGTCCCGACAGGGCTTCAAGAGACCCAGTTCTTC. Amino acids: CASSLRVPTGLQETQFF.

With respect to this clonotype: Relative to the germline gene, one junction end is altered; a read error may explain this. This rearrangement joins TRBV10-3 to TRBJ2-1; TRBD1 or TRBD2 may be the D gene (7 bases each). This CDR3 is built from 12 residues. Germline V lookup: CDR1 ENHRY, CDR2 SYGVKD. CDR3 sequence: CGEGAFYNEQFF. The CDR3 DNA follows: TGCGGGGAGGGGGCCTTCTACAATGAGCAGTTCTTC.

The V gene is TRBV18, the J gene TRBJ1-2; no reliable D call. The V end was cut by 0 bases, the J end by 4 bases, with 12 bases between. CDR1 and CDR2 from the germline V gene are KGHSH and LQKENI. CDR3 length: 15 amino acids. The CDR3 nucleotides are TGTGCCAGCTCACCACCGGAACGGCCAGGCTATGGCTACACCTTC. Translating it yields CASSPPERPGYGYTF. Using reference TRBV18 and TRBJ1-2 for the parts outside the CDR3, the full variable domain is NAGVMQNPRHLVRRRGQEARLRCSPMKGHSHVYWYRQLPEEGLKFMVYLQKENIIDESGMPKERFSAEFPKEGPSILRIQQVVRGDSAAYFCASSPPERPGYGYTFGSGTRLTVV.

The chain uses TRBV2 and TRBJ2-2, with TRBD1 identical over 8 bases. The junction had 4 bases not matched to a gene; V was cut back by 3 bases and J by 4 bases. The CDR3 runs to 15 residues. The germline CDR1 and CDR2 sequences are SNHLY and FYNNEI. CDR3: CASSEGTGSTGELFF. CDR3 nucleotides: TGTGCCAGCAGTGAGGGGACAGGATCCACCGGGGAGCTGTTTTTT. The variable domain in full, completed from reference TRBV2 and TRBJ2-2, reads EPEVTQTPSHQVTQMGQEVILRCVPISNHLYFYWYRQILGQKVEFLVSFYNNEISEKSEIFDDQFSVERPDGSNFTLKIRSTKLEDSAMYFCASSEGTGSTGELFFGEGSRLTVL.

This clonotype was found a few times. The gene calls are TRBV4-2 and TRBJ2-7; the match to TRBD2 covers 8 bases. V lost 4 bases and J lost 1; bases outside the gene matches: 6. The V gene's germline CDR1 is LGHNA and CDR2 YNFKEQ. The CDR3 sequence is 15 residues long. The CDR3 DNA is TGTGCCAGCAGCCCGCTAGCGGGTAAATCCTACGAGCAGTACTTC. Translated, it gives CASSPLAGKSYEQYF.

This clonotype was seen a few times. The CDR3 loop is CASSPRTANNYGYTF. The CDR3 nucleotides read TGTGCCAGCAGCCCCCGGACAGCCAATAACTATGGCTACACCTTC. The chain links TRBV7-9 to TRBJ1-2, with a possible D match to TRBD1 (6 bases). This CDR3 spans 15 amino acids. Germline V gene sequence: CDR1 SEHNR, CDR2 FQNEAQ (reference sequence). V was pared by 5 bases and J by 1 base, with 14 bases between.

The chain couples TRBV28 to TRBJ2-7, with a weak D call TRBD1 (6 bases). This CDR3 is 13 amino acids long. Between the trimmed V and J ends, which lost 5 bases and 4 bases, there was a span of 12 bases. From germline, CDR1 is MDHEN and CDR2 SYDVKM. CDR3 residues: CASSTRGAYEQYF. The DNA of the CDR3 is TGTGCCAGCAGTACCAGGGGAGCTTACGAGCAGTACTTC.

V usage is TRBV5-1 and J usage is TRBJ2-5; 8 bases match TRBD2. CDR1 is SGHRS, CDR2 YFSETQ, per germline. The CDR3 loop spans 15 amino acids. V lost 4 bases, J lost 9 bases, and 14 bases stayed unmatched. The CDR3 reads CASSERLALSGAQYF. The CDR3 DNA sequence: TGCGCCAGCAGCGAGAGACTAGCGTTGTCAGGGGCCCAGTACTTC.

Details on this clonotype: A read error may be the cause here, since a much bigger clone is one base away. The chain links TRBV6-5 to TRBJ2-5; a weak D match, TRBD1 (6 bases). The CDR3 is 12 amino acids. CDR1 MNHEY and CDR2 SVGAGI come from the germline V gene. CDR3 loop: CASTDRYNEQYF. CDR3 DNA: TGTGCGAGCACGGACAGATACAATGAGCAGTACTTC.

The V and J genes are TRBV20-1 and TRBJ2-7; 10 nucleotides match TRBD1. Trimming at V came to 6 bases and at J to 4 bases, leaving 12 bases not matched to a gene. The CDR3 totals 15 residues. Germline values: CDR1 DFQATT, CDR2 SNEGSKA (reference sequence). The CDR3 spells CSARNQRTGGYEQYF. In DNA form, the CDR3 reads TGCAGTGCCCGGAACCAGCGGACAGGGGGGTACGAGCAGTACTTC.

The rearrangement joins TRBV7-9 to TRBJ1-6, with 9 bases aligning to TRBD1. The germline CDR1 and CDR2 sequences are SEHNR and FQNEAQ (reference sequence). The CDR3 is 15 amino acids. Trimming removed 5 bases from V and 7 bases from J; junction bases left unmatched: 6. Here the CDR3 DNA reads TGTGCCAGCAGCCCTATCGGACAGGGGAATTCACCCCTCCACTTT. This gives the protein CASSPIGQGNSPLHF.

This clonotype was recorded at least ten times. The V call is TRBV7-2, the J call TRBJ2-1, with D tentatively TRBD2 (7 bases). Germline assignment: CDR1 SGHTA and CDR2 FQGNSA. This CDR3 region has 15 residues. Trimming cost V 5 bases and J 3 bases, with 14 bases left between them. DNA for the CDR3: TGTGCCAGCAGCCCTAGGGGGGGAAGCTACAATGAGCAGTTCTTC. Translating gives CASSPRGGSYNEQFF.

The chain has TRBV6-1 and TRBJ2-2; tentative D call: TRBD1 (6 bases). This CDR3 region has 14 residues. Germline V CDR1 and CDR2: MNHNS, SASEGT. The V end was cut by 8 bases, the J end by 7 bases, with 17 bases between. CDR3 in amino acids: CASGQGLKIGELFF. The CDR3 DNA is TGTGCCAGCGGTCAGGGGTTGAAGATCGGGGAGCTGTTTTTT.

The rearrangement uses TRBV13 and TRBJ2-1; D is perhaps TRBD1 or TRBD2 (5 bases each). The CDR3 is 15 residues long. With 4 bases removed from V and 7 bases from J, the gap between germline ends came to 17 bases. The germline V gene has CDR1 PRHDT and CDR2 FYEKMQ (reference sequence). The CDR3 DNA sequence: TGTGCCAGCAGCTCAACCGGGACCGACGGGAATGAGCAGTTCTTC. This translates into CASSSTGTDGNEQFF.

As for this clonotype: One junction end disagrees with the germline gene, perhaps due to a read error. V is TRBV6-2 or TRBV6-3 and J is TRBJ2-1; D not certain. CDR3 length: 16 residues. The germline V gene encodes CDR1 MNHEY and CDR2 SVGEGT. CDR3 protein: CASNYSSLTPFDEQFF. The CDR3 DNA reads as TGTGCCAGCAATTACTCGAGCCTCACCCCATTCGATGAGCAGTTCTTC.

The chain employs TRBV6-2 or TRBV6-3 and TRBJ2-7; possibly TRBD1 for D (6 bases). The V and J ends lost 2 bases and 2 bases respectively, with 10 bases between them. The CDR3 runs to 14 residues. Germline V gene lookup returns CDR1 MNHEY and CDR2 SVGEGT. CDR3 sequence reads: CASSYTSGAYEQYF. The CDR3 DNA reads TGTGCCAGCAGTTACACGTCAGGGGCCTACGAGCAGTACTTC.

This clonotype was picked up a small number of times. The chain combines TRBV11-1 with TRBJ1-1; D uncertain. V lost 1 base, J lost 6 bases, and 12 bases lay in between. CDR3 length: 14 residues. Germline V gene data show CDR1 as SGHAT and CDR2 as FQDESV (reference sequence). CDR3 protein: CASSLEGPPAEAFF. CDR3 sequence (DNA): TGTGCCAGCAGCTTAGAAGGACCGCCCGCTGAAGCTTTCTTT.

The V and J genes are TRBV5-1 and TRBJ2-7; 9 nucleotides align to TRBD2. Germline V gene sequence: CDR1 SGHRS, CDR2 YFSETQ. Germline trimming cut 4 bases from V and 5 bases from J; bases unmatched to any gene: 10. The CDR3 has 15 residues. The CDR3 protein is CASSHVSGRFHEQYF. The CDR3 DNA follows: TGCGCCAGCAGCCACGTCAGCGGGAGGTTCCACGAGCAGTACTTC. Supplemented by reference TRBV5-1 and TRBJ2-7, the full variable domain reads KAGVTQTPRYLIKTRGQQVTLSCSPISGHRSVSWYQQTPGQGLQFLFEYFSETQRNKGNFPGRFSGRQFSNSRSEMNVSTLELGDSALYLCASSHVSGRFHEQYFGPGTRLTVT.

The genes are TRBV24-1 and TRBJ2-3, with 7 nucleotides matching TRBD2. CDR1 and CDR2 from the germline V gene are KGHDR and SFDVKD. The ends lost 5 bases at V and 2 bases at J; junction bases unmatched: 9. The CDR3 runs to 16 residues. CDR3 in DNA: TGTGCCACCAGTGCCTTGGGGGACTACACCACAGATACGCAGTATTTT. It is translated as CATSALGDYTTDTQYF.

Turning to this clonotype: Because it lacks the conserved phenylalanine or tryptophan at the end, this CDR3 is likely a read error. This chain uses TRBV20-1 with TRBJ2-6, with D possibly matching TRBD1 (6 bases). The CDR3 runs to 14 residues. The V gene's germline CDR1 is DFQATT and CDR2 SNEGSKA (reference sequence). The V gene lost 6 bases and the J gene lost 4 bases, with 13 bases spanning the gap. The CDR3 sequence is CSAFQGYGANVLTL. CDR3 nucleotide sequence: TGCAGTGCGTTTCAGGGGTACGGGGCCAACGTCCTGACTCTC.

This clonotype was counted between two and nine times. CDR3 residues: CASAGGGVLKQYF. In DNA form, the CDR3 reads TGTGCCAGCGCCGGCGGGGGGGTATTGAAGCAGTACTTC. The genes are TRBV28 and TRBJ2-7; 9 positions agree with TRBD2. Germline CDR1 reads MDHEN; CDR2 reads SYDVKM. This CDR3 has 13 residues. With V trimmed by 8 bases and J by 8 bases, 10 bases remained unmatched.

The CDR3 nucleotides read TGTGCCAGCAACAACAGGGGCCTGTGGGAGACCCAGTACTTC. This encodes CASNNRGLWETQYF. The gene calls are TRBV7-9 and TRBJ2-5; TRBD1 aligns across 7 bases. Germline-derived CDR1 and CDR2 are SEHNR and FQNEAQ (reference sequence). The CDR3 contains 14 residues. After removal of 7 bases from V and 5 bases from J, the junction contained 10 bases not matched to a gene.

V is TRBV6-1 and J is TRBJ2-3, with TRBD2 identical over 10 bases. With V trimmed by 5 bases and J by 1 base, 9 bases remained unmatched. From germline, CDR1 is MNHNS and CDR2 SASEGT. The CDR3 has 17 amino acids. DNA of the CDR3: TGTGCCAGCAGTACCCTAGGGACTAGCGCCCGCACAGATACGCAGTATTTT. This encodes CASSTLGTSARTDTQYF.

This clonotype was recorded a few times. This chain links TRBV20-1 with TRBJ2-7, with TRBD2 matching 8 bases. The CDR3 loop spans 15 amino acids. Per the germline V gene, CDR1 is DFQATT and CDR2 is SNEGSKA (reference sequence). J gave up 4 bases and V 0 bases, and 8 bases lay outside the gene matches. This chain's CDR3 is CSARDRGGNLYEQYF. CDR3 sequence (DNA): TGCAGTGCTAGAGATCGGGGGGGCAATCTATACGAGCAGTACTTC.

The chain uses TRBV5-1 and TRBJ2-5; D possibly corresponds to TRBD1 (6 bases). The CDR3 has 16 amino acids. Germline V gives CDR1 SGHRS, CDR2 YFSETQ. With 4 bases removed from V and 5 bases from J, the gap between germline ends came to 21 bases. The CDR3 nucleotides are TGCGCCAGCAGCCGGCGCGGCTCAACAGGGAAGGAGACCCAGTACTTC. As protein: CASSRRGSTGKETQYF.

A note on this clonotype: The junction and the germline gene differ at one end; a read error may be behind it. The chain uses TRBV12-3 or TRBV12-4 and TRBJ2-1, with TRBD2 matching 7 bases. This CDR3 comprises 16 residues. CDR3 residues: CANSLYRGSFDNEQFF. In nucleotides, the CDR3 is TGTGCCAACAGTTTATATCGCGGGAGTTTCGACAATGAGCAGTTCTTC.